This T cell receptor beta chain was identified during a study of beta chain features in type 1 diabetes. Study-wide results and caveats: In every one of the four CD4+ subsets, TCRB CDR3s were moderately but significantly shorter in Type 1 diabetes patients.

The authors reverse transcribed all of the isolated RNA, so sequencing captured expressed TCRB transcripts. The table came from immunoSEQ multiplex PCR; TCRdb's copy has only in-frame clones and leaves some out. The table has 100,000 to 150,000 clones, approximately 15% seen once. Looked up from germline, CDR1 is SEHNR and CDR2 is FQNEAQ (reference sequence). The trim removed 5 bases at V and 4 bases at J, leaving 9 bases unmatched. The CDR3 covers 16 residues. This clone was picked up a small number of times. The antigen is unknown. Source material: central memory CD4+ T cells from blood. The rearrangement links TRBV7-9 to TRBJ2-5; 11 bases are shared with TRBD1. The TCR was taken from a man aged 18 to 30 with type 1 diabetes. CDR3 loop: CASSPRDRGFGETQYF. The CDR3 DNA follows: TGTGCCAGCAGCCCTAGGGACAGGGGGTTCGGAGAGACCCAGTACTTC.